This T cell receptor (beta chain) was identified during a study of blood T cells in healthy people across ages (dated by TCRdb to between 2014 and 2016). In terms of the full investigation: Template switching captured roughly one uniquely barcoded TCR beta cDNA molecule per two T cells in model experiments. The donors were divided into four age groups: young (average approximately 16 years), middle-aged (approximately 41), aged (approximately 62) and long-lived (about 90). The study analyzed two additional independent replicas of 1 million unique cDNA reads from the same blood draw for two donors, one aged 18 to 29 and one aged 80 or older. Age-related changes in TCR beta repertoire diversity were measured in the study by deep sequencing normalized with unique cDNA molecular identifiers. To avoid experimental bias, donors of different ages were randomly spread across the sequencing lanes.

The receptor library was made with 5' RACE. TCRdb shows the sequencer as Illumina HiSeq 2500. A second PCR of about 6 to 11 cycles was performed with a sample-barcoded 5' primer and a J-beta primer mix. A unique molecular identifier was introduced onto each TCR beta cDNA molecule by a template-switch 5' adaptor carrying 12 random nucleotides. Each sample yielded at least 3 million CDR3-containing paired-end reads. The Mint cDNA synthesis kit, primed by a TRBC-specific oligonucleotide, was used to synthesize first-strand cDNA from all RNA. After uracil-DNA glycosylase treatment, a first 18-cycle PCR used universal primers M1SS and BC2_uni_R on all cDNA. The authors' analysis ran thus. For normalization, 1 million high-quality reads were randomly selected from each sample, with every read carrying a distinct molecular identifier. Reads with shared molecular identifiers were discarded instead of being binned into consensus sequences. MiTCR, with a Q25 quality threshold and the strictest error-elimination algorithm, was used for CDR3 identification, clonotype clustering and error correction. A nonparametric unseen species model with Euler transformation was used to estimate a lower bound on total TCR beta diversity. TCRdb reprocessing: public reads trimmed at Q25 with fastp, clones called with MiXCR, in-frame beta chains kept. Rows with one shared CDR3 protein collapse into an entry with the most common genes and DNA. Clone size and V and J calls follow TCRdb, not the original study. The sample table shows hundreds of thousands of distinct CDR3 sequences, and roughly 60% are seen once. Jointly, the top ten make up 20% to 25% of the sample.

General findings and caveats noted by the study authors: Compared with the aged group, the long-lived group had more naive CD4+ T cells, fewer expanded clones and increased TCR diversity, suggesting age selection. The CMV infection status of donors was not known, potentially confounding age-related changes in expanded clonotypes. Estimates of total diversity based on one million sequenced T cells were regarded as lower bounds and as underestimates. Observed TCR beta diversity per million T cells fell roughly linearly with age, and a significant reduction was already apparent by age roughly 40. There was a strong correlation between observed TCR beta diversity and the percentage of naive T cells measured by flow cytometry. Bulk unsorted PBMC profiling prevented conclusive comparison of naive and antigen-experienced compartments.

This clonotype has a handful of counts. Its cognate antigen has yet to be identified. Per-base quality was not reported, and no clone a single base away is much larger than it. The CDR3 has 16 amino acids, counting the end cysteine and phenylalanine. The only DNA kept is the CDR3, 48 bases in frame from the first base. The germline V gene encodes CDR1 LGHNA and CDR2 YSLEER. The junction shows trimming of 0 bases on V and 9 bases on J, plus 15 bases between the germline ends. The roughly 39 donors, aged about 6 to 90 years, were systemically healthy Caucasian individuals from Russia. Approximately 11 milliliters of peripheral blood were drawn from each donor into EDTA-treated Vacutainer tubes. PBMCs were isolated by Ficoll-Paque density-gradient centrifugation, with at least 6.5 million obtained per sample. Total RNA was extracted from PBMCs with Trizol reagent, with at least 5 micrograms obtained per sample. For every donor, an aliquot of PBMCs went through flow cytometry to measure the percentages of naive CD45RAhigh/CD27high T cells.

The material sequenced was blood. The sequence derives from a man in his thirties or forties in good health. The chain links TRBV4-3 with TRBJ1-6; no D segment can be confidently identified. In nucleotide form, the sequence is TGCGCCAGCAGCCAAGATCTCGTGGCAGGCTCTTCACCCCTCCACTTT. It encodes CASSQDLVAGSSPLHF.